Listed below are T cell receptor beta chains from one sample, sequenced in a study of cytomegalovirus exposure and HLA in healthy donors. Profiled with immunoSEQ multiplex PCR; TCRdb holds only in-frame clones, not every one. The data hold roughly 99,000 clones, with about 74% observed a single time. The sequencing sample was made of PBMCs. Receptor source: a middle-aged woman in good health and CMV-seropositive. Both conserved end residues are part of each CDR3. D genes are given only for firm matches. Clone size is shown for a subset of rows, as once, few, many or a class of expanded clone.

few,TRBJ1-1,-,TRBV11-2,CASSRPVRGTEAFF,TGTGCCAGCAGCCGCCCCGTGCGGGGGACTGAAGCTTTCTTT
-,TRBJ2-7,-,TRBV28,CASSPYPTMGRIEQYF,TGTGCCAGCAGTCCGTACCCGACCATGGGGAGGATCGAGCAGTACTTC
-,TRBJ2-3,TRBD2,TRBV6-6,CASRLGLASREGTQYF,TGTGCCAGCAGATTGGGACTAGCAAGTAGAGAAGGCACGCAGTATTTT
-,TRBJ2-5,-,TRBV5-4,CASSSGAIQETQYF,TGTGCCAGCAGCTCTGGTGCTATTCAAGAGACCCAGTACTTC
-,TRBJ2-5,TRBD2,TRBV5-1,CASSPGTSGGPGLETQYF,TGCGCCAGCAGCCCCGGGACTAGCGGGGGCCCAGGGTTAGAGACCCAGTACTTC
-,TRBJ2-2,-,TRBV5-1,CASSLGQDSNTGELFF,TGCGCCAGCAGCTTGGGACAGGATTCGAACACCGGGGAGCTGTTTTTT
-,TRBJ2-3,-,TRBV7-3,CASSLTPGNTDTQYF,TGTGCCAGCAGCTTAACGCCGGGGAACACAGATACGCAGTATTTT
few,TRBJ1-1,-,TRBV9,CASSVGQLNTEAFF,TGTGCCAGCAGCGTAGGACAGTTGAACACTGAAGCTTTCTTT
once,TRBJ2-1,TRBD2,TRBV30,CAWSSTSVNEQFF,TGTGCCTGGAGCTCTACTAGCGTCAATGAGCAGTTCTTC
-,TRBJ2-7,TRBD1,TRBV27,CASSLKGPGQGYEQYF,TGTGCCAGCAGTTTAAAGGGGCCCGGACAGGGCTACGAGCAGTACTTC
-,TRBJ1-1,-,TRBV29-1,CSLVKVMNTEAFF,TGCAGCCTAGTGAAGGTGATGAACACTGAAGCTTTCTTT
-,TRBJ2-1,TRBD1,TRBV2,CASSEPGQGENEQFF,TGTGCCAGCAGTGAACCGGGACAGGGGGAGAATGAGCAGTTCTTC
-,TRBJ2-7,TRBD1,TRBV6-5,CASKGTRGRHEQYF,TGTGCCAGCAAAGGGACAAGGGGGCGGCACGAGCAGTACTTC
-,TRBJ2-7,TRBD1,TRBV4-2,CASSQPGQGAYEQYF,TGTGCCAGCAGCCAGCCGGGACAGGGGGCCTACGAGCAGTACTTC
-,TRBJ2-3,TRBD1,TRBV5-1,CASSLDRGTDTQYF,TGCGCCAGCAGCTTAGACAGGGGGACAGATACGCAGTATTTT
-,TRBJ1-3,-,TRBV14,CASSQSPGAGNTIYF,TGTGCCAGCAGCCAATCACCAGGGGCTGGAAACACCATATATTTT
once,TRBJ1-1,TRBD1,TRBV7-8,CASSWGTGVRDTEAFF,TGTGCCAGCAGCTGGGGGACAGGGGTTAGGGACACTGAAGCTTTCTTT
few,TRBJ2-7,TRBD2,TRBV27,CASSQGLAAGEQYF,TGTGCCAGCAGTCAGGGACTAGCGGCAGGCGAGCAGTACTTC